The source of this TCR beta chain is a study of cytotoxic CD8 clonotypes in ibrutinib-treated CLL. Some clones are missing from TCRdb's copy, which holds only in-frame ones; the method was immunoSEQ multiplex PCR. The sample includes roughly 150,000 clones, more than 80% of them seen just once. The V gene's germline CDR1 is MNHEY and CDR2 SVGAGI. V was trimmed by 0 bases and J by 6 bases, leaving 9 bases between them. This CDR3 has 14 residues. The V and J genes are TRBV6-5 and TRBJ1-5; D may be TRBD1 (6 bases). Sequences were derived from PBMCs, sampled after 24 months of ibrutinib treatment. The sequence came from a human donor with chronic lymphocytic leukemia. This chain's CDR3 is CASSYSGGGQPQHF. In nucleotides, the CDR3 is TGTGCCAGCAGTTACTCAGGGGGGGGTCAGCCCCAGCATTTT.